Below are 23 T cell receptor beta chains sequenced from a single sample in a study of cytomegalovirus exposure and HLA in healthy donors. In the PCR, 60 Vbeta and 13 Jbeta primers were used. The table came from immunoSEQ multiplex PCR; TCRdb's copy has only in-frame clones and leaves some out. The table has around 170,000 clones, 80% seen once. Specimen: PBMCs. Every receptor here comes from a man aged 40-50 years in good health and CMV-seropositive.

The chain uses TRBV5-1 and TRBJ2-5; 7 bases fit TRBD1. The DNA end lines up better with TRBJ2-7; the J call may be wrong. Germline CDR1 is SGHRS and CDR2 is YFSETQ. The CDR3 totals 15 residues. The CDR3 DNA sequence: TGCGCCAGCAGCTTGGTCGTACAGGGGACCTACGAGCAGTACTTC. As protein: CASSLVVQGTYEQYF.

This clone has more than one count but fewer than ten. DNA of the CDR3: TGTGCCAGCAGCCCAGGGTACAACTATGGCTACACCTTC. Amino acids: CASSPGYNYGYTF. The V call is TRBV6-1, the J call TRBJ1-2; D might be TRBD1 (5 bases). Germline-derived CDR1 and CDR2 are MNHNS and SASEGT. The ends were cut back, 6 bases at V and 2 bases at J, with 10 bases in the middle. The CDR3 has 13 amino acids.

The chain joins TRBV12-5 to TRBJ2-2; D unclear. Looked up from germline, CDR1 is LGHNT and CDR2 is FRNRAP. V shed 6 bases and J shed 0 bases, with 11 bases lying between them. The CDR3 loop spans 15 amino acids. The CDR3 DNA reads as TGTGCTAGTGGCTCTAGACCCGCGAACACCGGGGAGCTGTTTTTT. Translating gives CASGSRPANTGELFF. The whole variable domain, remainder taken from reference TRBV12-5 and TRBJ2-2, is DARVTQTPRHKVTEMGQEVTMRCQPILGHNTVFWYRQTMMQGLELLAYFRNRAPLDDSGMPKDRFSAEMPDATLATLKIQPSEPRDSAVYFCASGSRPANTGELFFGEGSRLTVL.

This chain connects TRBV19 to TRBJ2-1, with 7 bases lining up with TRBD2. Germline lookup yields CDR1 LNHDA and CDR2 SQIVND (reference sequence). The CDR3 consists of 14 residues. The CDR3 protein is CLLPRGRAYNEQFF. The CDR3 DNA reads TGTTTGCTACCTCGGGGGAGGGCCTACAATGAGCAGTTCTTC.

This clone showed up just a few times. V and J are TRBV28 and TRBJ1-2; TRBD1 agrees at 11 bases. CDR1 MDHEN and CDR2 SYDVKM come from the germline V gene. This CDR3 contains 14 residues. The junction had 4 bases not matched to a gene; V was cut back by 3 bases and J by 7 bases. The CDR3 DNA follows: TGTGCCAGCAGTTTCCCCGGACAGGGGGCTGGCTACACCTTC. It codes for CASSFPGQGAGYTF.

This chain links TRBV9 with TRBJ2-2; D gene ambiguous. The CDR3 is 12 amino acids. Germline-derived CDR1 and CDR2 are SGDLS and YYNGEE. Trimming took off 4 bases at V and 1 base at J, with 2 bases between the two ends. The CDR3 is CASSQNTGELFF. The CDR3 nucleotides read TGTGCCAGCAGCCAGAACACCGGGGAGCTGTTTTTT. The variable domain in full, with the rest retrieved from reference TRBV9 and TRBJ2-2, is DSGVTQTPKHLITATGQRVTLRCSPRSGDLSVYWYQQSLDQGLQFLIQYYNGEERAKGNILERFSAQQFPDLHSELNLSSLELGDSALYFCASSQNTGELFFGEGSRLTVL.

The V gene is TRBV11-2, the J gene TRBJ2-3, with 10 bases matching TRBD1. CDR1 is SGHAT and CDR2 is FQNNGV in the germline V gene. The CDR3 sequence is 14 residues long. Losses at the gene ends were 4 bases for V and 5 bases for J; bases not matched to a gene: 3. Here the CDR3 reads CASSSDRGVDTQYF. CDR3 nucleotides: TGTGCCAGCAGCTCGGACAGGGGGGTAGATACGCAGTATTTT.

This chain connects TRBV7-3 to TRBJ2-1; perhaps TRBD1 as D (6 bases). Trimming took 5 bases from V and 8 from J, leaving 16 bases between them. The germline V gene has CDR1 SGHTA and CDR2 FQGTGA. The CDR3 consists of 14 residues. The CDR3 nucleotides read TGTGCCAGCAGCCCGAGCCCACAGGGCTATGAGCAGTTCTTC. Its protein product is CASSPSPQGYEQFF.

This chain connects TRBV12-5 to TRBJ2-5, with TRBD1 matching over 9 bases. Germline assignment: CDR1 LGHNT and CDR2 FRNRAP. V lost 1 base and J lost 13; bases outside the gene matches: 7. This CDR3 is 13 amino acids long. The CDR3 sequence: CASGLDPGTGWYF. In DNA form, the CDR3 reads TGTGCTAGTGGTTTGGACCCAGGGACAGGGTGGTACTTC.

V usage is TRBV6-4 and J usage is TRBJ2-1; D gene uncertain. This CDR3 spans 12 amino acids. Per the germline V gene, CDR1 is MRHNA and CDR2 is SNTAGT. V lost 2 bases and J 7 bases, leaving 6 bases between the germline ends. DNA of the CDR3: TGTGCCAGCAGTGACGGAGAAAATGAGCAGTTCTTC. As protein: CASSDGENEQFF.

CDR3 DNA: TGCGCCAGCAGCTTGCCGTCCTACGAGCAGTACTTC. Translation: CASSLPSYEQYF. The chain recombines TRBV5-1 with TRBJ2-7; the D is unclear. CDR3 length equals 12 residues. The germline V gene has CDR1 SGHRS and CDR2 YFSETQ. Trimming pared 1 base from V and 1 base from J, leaving 3 bases between. The full variable domain, rest sourced from reference TRBV5-1 and TRBJ2-7, is KAGVTQTPRYLIKTRGQQVTLSCSPISGHRSVSWYQQTPGQGLQFLFEYFSETQRNKGNFPGRFSGRQFSNSRSEMNVSTLELGDSALYLCASSLPSYEQYFGPGTRLTVT.

This chain joins TRBV6-1 and TRBJ2-3; the match to TRBD1 covers 7 bases. Germline V gene data show CDR1 as MNHNS and CDR2 as SASEGT. The CDR3 totals 15 residues. V trimming: 1 base; J trimming: 3 bases; junction bases outside the gene matches: 4. CDR3 sequence: CASSEGQGSTDTQYF. In DNA, the CDR3 is TGTGCCAGCAGTGAAGGACAGGGTTCAACAGATACGCAGTATTTT.

The V and J genes are TRBV27 and TRBJ2-2, with 8 bases that match TRBD2. This CDR3 has 14 amino acids. V trimming: 4 bases; J trimming: 5 bases; junction bases outside the gene matches: 3. The V gene's germline CDR1 is MNHEY and CDR2 SMNVEV (reference sequence). The CDR3, as DNA: TGTGCCAGCAGTTCCCGGGGGGGGACCGGGGAGCTGTTTTTT. Encoded protein: CASSSRGGTGELFF.

This rearrangement joins TRBV19 to TRBJ2-7; D not certain. Germline lookup yields CDR1 LNHDA and CDR2 SQIVND (reference sequence). The CDR3 has 14 residues. The V gene lost 8 bases and the J gene lost 1 base, with 15 bases spanning the gap. DNA of the CDR3: TGTGCCAGTGGCGACATCTCTGTATCCTACGAGCAGTACTTC. Translation: CASGDISVSYEQYF.

V is TRBV5-6 and J is TRBJ2-1, with TRBD2 matching 10 bases. V lost 0 bases, J lost 3 bases, and 3 bases stayed unmatched. Germline values: CDR1 SGHDT, CDR2 YYEEEE. The CDR3 runs to 16 residues. As DNA, the CDR3 is TGTGCCAGCAGCTTGGAACTAGCGGGGTACTACAATGAGCAGTTCTTC. This translates into CASSLELAGYYNEQFF. Variable domain in full (rest from reference TRBV5-6 and TRBJ2-1): DAGVTQSPTHLIKTRGQQVTLRCSPKSGHDTVSWYQQALGQGPQFIFQYYEEEERQRGNFPDRFSGHQFPNYSSELNVNALLLGDSALYLCASSLELAGYYNEQFFGPGTRLTVL.

V gene TRBV6-5 combines with J gene TRBJ2-7; no definite D call. Germline CDR1 reads MNHEY; CDR2 reads SVGAGI. The CDR3 totals 11 residues. The ends were cut back, 5 bases at V and 3 bases at J, with 5 bases in the middle. The CDR3 sequence: CASSDNYEQYF. CDR3 nucleotides: TGTGCCAGCAGTGACAACTACGAGCAGTACTTC.

The chain combines TRBV11-2 with TRBJ1-5; a weak D match, TRBD1 (6 bases). Trimming pared 0 bases from V and 1 base from J, leaving 10 bases between. The CDR3 runs 16 residues. Germline lookup yields CDR1 SGHAT and CDR2 FQNNGV. The CDR3 loop reads CASSLDQGLSNQPQHF. The DNA of the CDR3 is TGTGCCAGCAGCTTAGATCAGGGGCTGAGCAATCAGCCCCAGCATTTT.

The J gene is TRBJ2-5, the V gene TRBV5-1; D perhaps matches TRBD1 (6 bases). The CDR3 has 14 amino acids. Trimming took 5 bases from V and 2 from J, leaving 13 bases between them. CDR1 SGHRS and CDR2 YFSETQ come from the germline V gene. CDR3 residues: CASSLDGTQETQYF. In DNA form, the CDR3 reads TGCGCCAGCAGTCTCGACGGGACACAAGAGACCCAGTACTTC.

J is TRBJ2-7 and V is TRBV2, with 10 positions matching TRBD2. The CDR3 spans 13 residues. In germline, CDR1 is SNHLY, CDR2 FYNNEI. V gave up 8 bases and J gave up 7 bases; unmatched junction bases: 8. The CDR3 DNA reads TGTGCCAGCCAAACTAGCGGGGCCCAAGAGCAGTACTTC. Translated: CASQTSGAQEQYF. Drawing the rest from reference TRBV2 and TRBJ2-7, the complete variable domain is EPEVTQTPSHQVTQMGQEVILRCVPISNHLYFYWYRQILGQKVEFLVSFYNNEISEKSEIFDDQFSVERPDGSNFTLKIRSTKLEDSAMYFCASQTSGAQEQYFGPGTRLTVT.

This clone was observed a handful of times. The rearrangement joins TRBV20-1 to TRBJ2-5, with D maybe TRBD2 (5 bases). The CDR3 is 11 residues long. CDR1 and CDR2 from the germline V gene are DFQATT and SNEGSKA (reference sequence). Trimming pared 4 bases from V and 4 bases from J, leaving 7 bases between. CDR3 residues: CSAIGGETQYF. The CDR3 DNA sequence: TGCAGTGCTATTGGAGGAGAGACCCAGTACTTC.

The chain joins TRBV9 to TRBJ1-1; a possible D gene is TRBD1 (6 bases). V shed 4 bases and J shed 4 bases, with 14 bases lying between them. The CDR3 length is 14 residues. From germline, CDR1 is SGDLS and CDR2 YYNGEE. This CDR3 is CASSLRGRVTEAFF. CDR3 coding DNA: TGTGCCAGCAGCCTCAGGGGAAGAGTCACTGAAGCTTTCTTT.

This chain connects TRBV2 to TRBJ1-1, with TRBD1 matching 8 bases. The CDR3 has 15 residues. Germline trimming cut 4 bases from V and 4 bases from J; bases unmatched to any gene: 8. The germline gives CDR1 SNHLY, CDR2 FYNNEI. Here the CDR3 DNA reads TGTGCCAGCAGTGGGCTGACAGGGGAAGGCACTGAAGCTTTCTTT. This encodes CASSGLTGEGTEAFF.

There are a few counts of this clone. The V and J genes are TRBV9 and TRBJ1-1; 8 bases are a match to TRBD1. The CDR3 spans 16 residues. From germline, CDR1 is SGDLS and CDR2 YYNGEE. The junction had 10 bases not matched to a gene; V was cut back by 0 bases and J by 6 bases. The CDR3 spells CASSVGTGRGYPEAFF. CDR3 in DNA: TGTGCCAGCAGCGTAGGGACAGGGAGGGGTTACCCTGAAGCTTTCTTT.